The sequence of this TCR beta chain was determined in a study of T cell responses to AZD1222 COVID-19 vaccine. Across the study: Both about-4-week and about-12-week second-dose recipients were combined. Study results and limitations: Donor demographics were predominantly white British with a female majority; clonal diversity may be underestimated. Baseline serology detected seropositivity in only six or seven AZD1222 recipients. An increase in Spike-specific TCR breadth and depth was observed after two AZD1222 doses.

This CDR3 has 15 amino acids. The V gene end was trimmed by 5 bases and the J gene end by 11 bases; junction bases not matched to a gene: 13. The germline gives CDR1 MDHEN, CDR2 SYDVKM. With regard to this clone: Its target is not known.

The data were produced by immunoSEQ multiplex PCR, yet TCRdb's version contains in-frame clones alone and is incomplete. Among about 130,000 clones, approximately 90% were seen once, and the ten largest hold 20% to 25%. J is TRBJ2-2 and V is TRBV28; TRBD1 matches 8 bases. The sample consisted of peripheral blood, taken on day 0 of AZD1222 vaccination. The origin of this receptor is an adult in good health. DNA for the CDR3: TGTGCCAGCAGTACTACGGACAGGGAGGTCGTCGAGCTGTTTTTT. Amino acids: CASSTTDREVVELFF.